The 2 T cell receptor beta chains below all came from one sample that was sequenced in a study of glioma-infiltrating T cells after dendritic cell vaccination. Clones were read by immunoSEQ multiplex PCR, and TCRdb kept only the in-frame ones, dropping some. The sample comprises about 92,000 clones, about nine tenths of which are singletons, and around 14% rests with the top ten. The sequencing here drew on blood, taken before dendritic cell vaccination. Receptor source: a human donor with glioblastoma.

This clone was observed a single time. The gene calls are TRBV5-8 and TRBJ2-1; perhaps TRBD1 as D (6 bases). In germline, CDR1 is SGHTS, CDR2 YDEGEE. The CDR3 is made up of 14 amino acids. Trimming took 4 bases from V and 9 from J, leaving 17 bases between them. CDR3 loop: CASSPGQNAGEQFF. The CDR3 nucleotides read TGTGCCAGCAGCCCCGGACAGAATGCTGGTGAGCAGTTCTTC.

This chain connects TRBV10-2 to TRBJ1-1; D not resolved. The V gene's germline CDR1 is WSHSY and CDR2 SAAADI. V lost 6 bases, J lost 3 bases, and 14 bases lay in between. The CDR3 is made up of 14 amino acids. CDR3 residues: CASSPVGGYTEAFF. DNA of the CDR3: TGCGCCAGCAGCCCCGTTGGTGGCTACACTGAAGCTTTCTTT.